This T cell receptor beta chain was recorded in a study of early T cells in non-severe SARS-CoV-2 infection. Study results and caveats: Sequences matched to VDJdb favored anti-spike CD8 responses, while private and CD4 specificities were missed.

With 5 bases removed from V and 7 bases from J, the gap between germline ends came to 15 bases. The CDR3 has 13 amino acids. With respect to this clonotype: The antigen is not known.

Each cDNA molecule carried a unique molecular identifier. TCRdb re-called the 5' RACE reads with MiXCR, one entry per CDR3 protein. This table holds about 60,000 distinct CDR3 sequences, 15% to 20% found once. This chain links TRBV12-3 or TRBV12-4 with TRBJ2-7, with D unresolved. The sequences come from whole blood, collected at baseline. The source of this sequence is an adult who was a healthcare worker with PCR-confirmed SARS-CoV-2 infection or an uninfected control (not recorded which). CDR3 nucleotides: TGTGCCAGCAGTCCTTCGATCAGAATAGAGCAGTACTTC. Translation gives CASSPSIRIEQYF.